This T cell receptor (beta chain) was recovered during a study of molecular identifiers for immune sequencing clone quantification. Study observations and caveats: Whereas naive cells kept under 1% of molecules in clones above 20 RNA copies, such clones held over 98% in effectors.

The CDR3 totals 15 residues. Every naive CD8 library was made from between roughly 17,000 and 1,000,000 sorted cells with 10%, 30% or 50% RNA. Sorting was used to obtain naive CD8 T cells (CD8+CD4-CCR7+CD45RA+). In preparing bulk TCR libraries, previously described methods and listed TCR primers were used. TCRdb analysed the PCR reads with MiXCR anew, one entry per CDR3 protein. The sample has a few hundred thousand distinct CDR3 sequences, 25% seen once. This clonotype was seen repeatedly, ten times or more. Its antigen remains unknown. The sequencing input was naive CD8+ T cells from blood, with Jurkat cell RNA spiked in. Subset specified: FACS-sorted CD8+CD4-CCR7+CD45RA+ naive T cells. The chain links TRBV12-2 to TRBJ2-3; the table's D call, TRBD2, has no DNA check behind it. TRBV12-2 is a known pseudogene. This receptor was identified in a human donor in good health. Some libraries in this study had Jurkat cell RNA spiked in. CDR3 amino acids: CASRSVAGQTDTQYF. In nucleotides, the CDR3 is TGTGCAAGTCGCTCCGTAGCGGGGCAAACAGATACGCAGTATTTT.